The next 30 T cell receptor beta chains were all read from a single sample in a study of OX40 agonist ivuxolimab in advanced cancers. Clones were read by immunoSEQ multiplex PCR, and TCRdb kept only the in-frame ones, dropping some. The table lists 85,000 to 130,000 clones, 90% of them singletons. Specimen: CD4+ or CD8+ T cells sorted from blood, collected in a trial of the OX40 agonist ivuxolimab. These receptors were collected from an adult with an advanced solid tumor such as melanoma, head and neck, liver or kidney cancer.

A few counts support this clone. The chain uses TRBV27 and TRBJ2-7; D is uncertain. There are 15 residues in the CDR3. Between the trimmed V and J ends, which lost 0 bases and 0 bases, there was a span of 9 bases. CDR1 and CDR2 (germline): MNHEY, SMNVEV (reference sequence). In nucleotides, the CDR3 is TGTGCCAGCAGTTTATCGGTCTTAAGCTCCTACGAGCAGTACTTC. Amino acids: CASSLSVLSSYEQYF.

The CDR3 nucleotides read TGCGCCAGCAGCTTCCCGAGACAGGGAAACCTTAGCGGGGGGCACAAAAACATTCAGTACTTC. This sequence encodes CASSFPRQGNLSGGHKNIQYF. The chain employs TRBV5-1 and TRBJ2-4, with 10 positions matching TRBD2. Trimming cost V 2 bases and J 3 bases; bases outside gene matches: 20. In germline, CDR1 is SGHRS, CDR2 YFSETQ. The CDR3 has 21 amino acids.

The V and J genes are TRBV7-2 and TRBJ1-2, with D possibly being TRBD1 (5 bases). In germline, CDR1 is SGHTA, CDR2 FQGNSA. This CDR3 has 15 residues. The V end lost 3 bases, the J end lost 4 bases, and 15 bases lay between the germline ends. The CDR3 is CASSLVARGGYGYTF. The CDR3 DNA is TGTGCCAGCAGCTTGGTAGCGCGCGGGGGCTATGGCTACACCTTC.

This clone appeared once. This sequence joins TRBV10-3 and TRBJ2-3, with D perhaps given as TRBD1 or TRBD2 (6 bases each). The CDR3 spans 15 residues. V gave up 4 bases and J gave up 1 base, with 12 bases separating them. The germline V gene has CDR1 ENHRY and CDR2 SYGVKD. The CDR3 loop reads CAISGRGDGTDTQYF. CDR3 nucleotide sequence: TGTGCCATCAGTGGTAGGGGGGACGGCACAGATACGCAGTATTTT.

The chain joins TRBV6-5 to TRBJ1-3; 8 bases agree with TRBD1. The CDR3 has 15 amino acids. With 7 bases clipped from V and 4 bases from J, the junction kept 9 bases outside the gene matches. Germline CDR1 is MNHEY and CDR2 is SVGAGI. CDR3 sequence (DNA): TGTGCCAGCAAAGTTCAGGGGGCGCCGGGAAACACCATATATTTT. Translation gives CASKVQGAPGNTIYF.

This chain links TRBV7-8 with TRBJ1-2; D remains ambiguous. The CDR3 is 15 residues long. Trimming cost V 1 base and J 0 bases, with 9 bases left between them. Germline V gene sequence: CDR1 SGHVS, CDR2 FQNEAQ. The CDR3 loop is CASSLDGFANYGYTF. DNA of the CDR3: TGTGCCAGCAGCTTAGACGGCTTTGCTAACTATGGCTACACCTTC.

The CDR3 spells CASSLVIWQGAGEQFF. CDR3 bases: TGTGCCAGCAGCTTGGTTATTTGGCAGGGGGCGGGTGAGCAGTTCTTC. The genes are TRBV5-6 and TRBJ2-1; 8 nucleotides align to TRBD1. With V trimmed by 0 bases and J by 9 bases, 11 bases remained unmatched. CDR1 is SGHDT, CDR2 YYEEEE, per germline. CDR3 length: 16 amino acids.

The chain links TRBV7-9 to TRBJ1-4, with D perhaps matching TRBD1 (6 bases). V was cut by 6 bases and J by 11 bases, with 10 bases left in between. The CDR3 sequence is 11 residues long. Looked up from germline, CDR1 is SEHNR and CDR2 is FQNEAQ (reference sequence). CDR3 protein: CASSPGVKLFF. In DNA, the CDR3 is TGTGCCAGCAGTCCAGGGGTGAAACTGTTTTTT.

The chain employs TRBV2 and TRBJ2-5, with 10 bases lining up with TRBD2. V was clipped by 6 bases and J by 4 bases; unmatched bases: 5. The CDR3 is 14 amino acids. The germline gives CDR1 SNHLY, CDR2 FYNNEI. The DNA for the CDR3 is TGTGCCAGCAGAGCGGGGGGGCCTTTAGAGACCCAGTACTTC. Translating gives CASRAGGPLETQYF.

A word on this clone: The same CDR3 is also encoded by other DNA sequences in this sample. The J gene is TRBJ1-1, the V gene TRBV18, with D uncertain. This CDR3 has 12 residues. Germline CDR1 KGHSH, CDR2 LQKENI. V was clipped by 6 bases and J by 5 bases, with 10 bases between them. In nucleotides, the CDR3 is TGTGCCAGCTCCCCGAGGGAGACTGAAGCTTTCTTT. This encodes CASSPRETEAFF.

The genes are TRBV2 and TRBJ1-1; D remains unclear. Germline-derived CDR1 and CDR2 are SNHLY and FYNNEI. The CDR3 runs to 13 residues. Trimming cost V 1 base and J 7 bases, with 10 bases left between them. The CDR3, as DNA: TGTGCCAGCAGTGAAGGTGGGCGGGGTGAAGCTTTCTTT. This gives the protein CASSEGGRGEAFF.

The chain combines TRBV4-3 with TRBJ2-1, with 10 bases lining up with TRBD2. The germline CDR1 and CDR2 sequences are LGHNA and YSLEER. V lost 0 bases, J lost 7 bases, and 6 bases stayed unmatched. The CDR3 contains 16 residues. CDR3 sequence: CASSQDGAGGPNEQFF. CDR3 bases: TGCGCCAGCAGCCAAGATGGAGCGGGGGGGCCGAATGAGCAGTTCTTC.

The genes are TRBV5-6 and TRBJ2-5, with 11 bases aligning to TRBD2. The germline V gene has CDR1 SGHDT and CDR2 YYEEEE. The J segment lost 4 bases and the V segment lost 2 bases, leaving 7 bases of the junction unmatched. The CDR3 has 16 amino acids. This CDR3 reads CASSFRLAGLGETQYF. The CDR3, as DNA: TGTGCCAGCAGCTTCAGACTAGCGGGGTTGGGAGAGACCCAGTACTTC.

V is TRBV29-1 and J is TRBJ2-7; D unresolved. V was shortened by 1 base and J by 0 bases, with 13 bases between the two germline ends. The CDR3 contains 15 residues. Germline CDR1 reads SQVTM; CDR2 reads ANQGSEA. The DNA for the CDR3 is TGCAGCGTTGAAGGCGGCCTAACGGACTCCTACGAGCAGTACTTC. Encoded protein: CSVEGGLTDSYEQYF.

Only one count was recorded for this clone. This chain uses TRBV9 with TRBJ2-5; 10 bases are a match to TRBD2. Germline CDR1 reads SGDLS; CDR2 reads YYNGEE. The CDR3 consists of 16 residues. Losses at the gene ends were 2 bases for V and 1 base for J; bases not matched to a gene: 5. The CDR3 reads CASSVASGGTQETQYF. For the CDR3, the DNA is TGTGCCAGCAGCGTTGCTAGCGGGGGTACCCAAGAGACCCAGTACTTC. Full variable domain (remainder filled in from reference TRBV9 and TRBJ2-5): DSGVTQTPKHLITATGQRVTLRCSPRSGDLSVYWYQQSLDQGLQFLIQYYNGEERAKGNILERFSAQQFPDLHSELNLSSLELGDSALYFCASSVASGGTQETQYFGPGTRLLVL.

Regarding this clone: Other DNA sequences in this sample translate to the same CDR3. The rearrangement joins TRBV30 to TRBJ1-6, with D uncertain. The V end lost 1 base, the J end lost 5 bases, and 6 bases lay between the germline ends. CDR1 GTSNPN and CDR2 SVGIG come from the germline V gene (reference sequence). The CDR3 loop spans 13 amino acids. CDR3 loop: CAWSEQNNSPLHF. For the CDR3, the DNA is TGTGCCTGGAGTGAACAGAATAATTCACCCCTCCACTTT.

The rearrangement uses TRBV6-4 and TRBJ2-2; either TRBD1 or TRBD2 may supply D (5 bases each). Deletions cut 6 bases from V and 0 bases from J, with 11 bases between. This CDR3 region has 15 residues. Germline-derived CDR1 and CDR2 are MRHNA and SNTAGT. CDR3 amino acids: CASSPGTTNTGELFF. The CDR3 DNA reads TGTGCCAGCAGCCCCGGGACGACGAACACCGGGGAGCTGTTTTTT.

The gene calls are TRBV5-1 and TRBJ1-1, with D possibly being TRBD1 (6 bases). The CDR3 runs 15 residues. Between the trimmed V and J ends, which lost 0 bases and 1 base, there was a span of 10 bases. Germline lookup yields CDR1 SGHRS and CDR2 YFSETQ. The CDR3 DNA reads TGCGCCAGCAGCTTGGAGGGACAACAGAACACTGAAGCTTTCTTT. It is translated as CASSLEGQQNTEAFF. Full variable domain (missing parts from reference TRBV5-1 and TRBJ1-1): KAGVTQTPRYLIKTRGQQVTLSCSPISGHRSVSWYQQTPGQGLQFLFEYFSETQRNKGNFPGRFSGRQFSNSRSEMNVSTLELGDSALYLCASSLEGQQNTEAFFGQGTRLTVV.

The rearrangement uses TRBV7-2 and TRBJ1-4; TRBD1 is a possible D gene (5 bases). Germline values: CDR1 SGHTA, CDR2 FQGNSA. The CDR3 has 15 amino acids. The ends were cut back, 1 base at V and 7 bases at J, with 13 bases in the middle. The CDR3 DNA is TGTGCCAGCAGCTTAGTAGGGGTTTTTGTTGAAAAACTGTTTTTT. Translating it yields CASSLVGVFVEKLFF.

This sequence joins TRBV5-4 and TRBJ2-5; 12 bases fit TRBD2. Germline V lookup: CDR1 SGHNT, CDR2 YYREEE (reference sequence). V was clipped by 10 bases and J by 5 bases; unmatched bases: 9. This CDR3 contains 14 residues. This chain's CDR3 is CADSSGGAFETQYF. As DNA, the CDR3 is TGTGCCGACTCTAGCGGGGGGGCCTTCGAGACCCAGTACTTC.

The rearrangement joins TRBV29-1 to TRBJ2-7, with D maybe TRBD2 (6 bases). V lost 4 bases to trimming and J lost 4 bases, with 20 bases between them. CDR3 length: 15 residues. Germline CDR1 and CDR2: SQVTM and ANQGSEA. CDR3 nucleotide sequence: TGCAGCGTTGTAGGGACCGCCGCCGGGGGATACGAGCAGTACTTC. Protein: CSVVGTAAGGYEQYF.

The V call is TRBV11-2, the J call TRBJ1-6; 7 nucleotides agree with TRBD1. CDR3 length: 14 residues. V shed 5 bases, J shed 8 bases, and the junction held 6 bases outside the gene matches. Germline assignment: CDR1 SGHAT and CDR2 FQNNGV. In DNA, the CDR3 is TGTGCCAGCAGCCCCGGACAGGATCATTCACCCCTCCACTTT. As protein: CASSPGQDHSPLHF.

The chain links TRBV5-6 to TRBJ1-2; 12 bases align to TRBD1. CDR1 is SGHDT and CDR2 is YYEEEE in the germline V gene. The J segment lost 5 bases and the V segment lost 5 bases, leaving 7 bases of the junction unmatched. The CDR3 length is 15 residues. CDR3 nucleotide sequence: TGTGCCAGCAGTAACCCGGGACAGGGGGCGTATGGCTACACCTTC. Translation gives CASSNPGQGAYGYTF.

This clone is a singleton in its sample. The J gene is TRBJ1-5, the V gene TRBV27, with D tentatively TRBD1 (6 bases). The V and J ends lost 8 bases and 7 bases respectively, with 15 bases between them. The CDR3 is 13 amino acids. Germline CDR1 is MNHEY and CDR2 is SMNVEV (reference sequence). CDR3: CASGPPGAQPQHF. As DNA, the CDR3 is TGTGCCAGCGGGCCCCCAGGGGCCCAGCCCCAGCATTTT.

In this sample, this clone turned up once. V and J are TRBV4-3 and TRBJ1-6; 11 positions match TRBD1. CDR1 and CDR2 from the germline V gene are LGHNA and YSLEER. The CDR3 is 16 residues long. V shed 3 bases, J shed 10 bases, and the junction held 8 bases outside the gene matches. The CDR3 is CASSQRRDRGMSPLHF. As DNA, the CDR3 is TGCGCCAGCAGCCAGCGTCGGGACAGGGGGATGTCACCCCTCCACTTT.

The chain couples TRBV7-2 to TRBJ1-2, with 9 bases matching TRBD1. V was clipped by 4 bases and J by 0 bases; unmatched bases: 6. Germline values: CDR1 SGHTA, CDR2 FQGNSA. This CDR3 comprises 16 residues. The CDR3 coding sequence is TGTGCCAGCAGCTCAGCTGACAGGGGGGCTAACTATGGCTACACCTTC. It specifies CASSSADRGANYGYTF.

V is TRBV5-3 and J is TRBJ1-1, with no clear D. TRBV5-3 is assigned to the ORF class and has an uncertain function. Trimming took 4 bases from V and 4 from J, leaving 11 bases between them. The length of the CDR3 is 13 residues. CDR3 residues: CARSKEGGTEAFF. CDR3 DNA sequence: TGTGCCAGAAGCAAGGAGGGTGGCACTGAAGCTTTCTTT.

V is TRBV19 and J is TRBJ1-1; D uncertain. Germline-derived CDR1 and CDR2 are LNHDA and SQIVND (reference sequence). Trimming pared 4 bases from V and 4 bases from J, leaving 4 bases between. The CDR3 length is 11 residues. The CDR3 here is CASSRSTEAFF. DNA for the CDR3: TGTGCCAGTAGTAGGTCCACTGAAGCTTTCTTT.

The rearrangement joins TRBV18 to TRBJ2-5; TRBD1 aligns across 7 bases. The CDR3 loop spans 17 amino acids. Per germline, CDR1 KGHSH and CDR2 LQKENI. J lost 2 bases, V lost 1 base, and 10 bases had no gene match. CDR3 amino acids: CASSPLVTGIGQETQYF. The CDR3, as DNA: TGTGCCAGCTCACCACTCGTGACAGGGATAGGGCAAGAGACCCAGTACTTC.

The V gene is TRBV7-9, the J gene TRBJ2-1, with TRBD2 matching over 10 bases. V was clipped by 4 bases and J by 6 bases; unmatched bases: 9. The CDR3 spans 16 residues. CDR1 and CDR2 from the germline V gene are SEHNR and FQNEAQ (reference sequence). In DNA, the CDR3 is TGTGCCAGCAGCTCCCGAAGCGGGGGGGCCCCCAATGAGCAGTTCTTC. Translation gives CASSSRSGGAPNEQFF.